This record looks at one T cell receptor beta chain sequence and its context. The antigen is not known. The data originate from a study of shared clonotypes between healthy human individuals. CDR3 length equals 14 residues. CDR1 is WSHSY and CDR2 is SAAADI in the germline V gene. V was clipped by 0 bases and J by 5 bases, with 10 bases between them. Study-level results: For sorted subsets, rarefaction showed incomplete sequencing despite large depth.

The repertoire was sequenced with immunoSEQ multiplex PCR; TCRdb's copy has only in-frame clones and lacks some. The table lists around 1.9 million clones, 93% of them singletons. Naive CD8 populations comprised CD45RO-negative cells positively selected for CCR7, excluding terminally differentiated effector memory CD45RA+ cells. Input material: naive CD8+ T cells from PBMCs. The chain has TRBV10-2 and TRBJ1-1; no definite D call. This receptor was obtained from a man between 18 and 35 years old in good health. Some clones in this sample may be carry-over from other donors' samples. The CDR3 DNA is TGCGCCAGCAGTGAGTCGTTAGGGTGGACTGAAGCTTTCTTT. Its protein product is CASSESLGWTEAFF.